The 16 T cell receptor beta chains presented below share a single source sample, sequenced in a study of blood T cell repertoires in COVID-19. Libraries were prepared by immunoSEQ multiplex PCR; TCRdb keeps only in-frame clonotypes and omits some of them. This sample has around 160,000 clones; around 81% occur once, and the top ten carry roughly 7.7%. The sequencing sample was made of peripheral blood. Receptors were obtained from a human donor with acute or convalescent COVID-19. The donor label of this sample is uncertain.

The rearrangement links TRBV11-3 to TRBJ2-3, with a tentative D call TRBD2 (5 bases). Germline V gene lookup returns CDR1 SGHNT and CDR2 YENEEA. V was cut by 5 bases and J by 2 bases, with 8 bases left in between. The CDR3 totals 13 residues. CDR3 protein: CASSRGLTDTQYF. In DNA, the CDR3 is TGTGCCAGCAGCCGCGGACTCACAGATACGCAGTATTTT.

This sequence joins TRBV19 and TRBJ1-2; no firm D call. Germline CDR1 and CDR2: LNHDA and SQIVND (reference sequence). The CDR3 has 14 residues. The V end lost 5 bases, the J end lost 5 bases, and 15 bases lay between the germline ends. The CDR3 coding sequence is TGTGCCAGTAGTGCCGGGCCCCGGGGTTATGGCTACACCTTC. Its translation is CASSAGPRGYGYTF.

The rearrangement joins TRBV7-2 to TRBJ2-1; TRBD2 matches 12 bases. The length of the CDR3 is 15 residues. V shed 3 bases and J 3 bases; nucleotides not matched to a gene: 0. CDR1 and CDR2 from the germline V gene are SGHTA and FQGNSA. CDR3 region: CASSLTSGGYNEQFF. CDR3 DNA: TGTGCCAGCAGCTTGACTAGCGGGGGCTACAATGAGCAGTTCTTC.

The chain is built from TRBV7-9 and TRBJ1-4; the D gene is possibly TRBD1 (6 bases). CDR3 length: 14 amino acids. The germline V gene encodes CDR1 SEHNR and CDR2 FQNEAQ (reference sequence). V lost 8 bases and J lost 3, with 13 bases in between. The CDR3 DNA sequence: TGTGCCAGCGGCAACAGGGAACCTAATGAAAAACTGTTTTTT. Translated, it gives CASGNREPNEKLFF.

The rearrangement joins TRBV5-4 to TRBJ2-7; maybe TRBD1 (6 bases). Germline V gene sequence: CDR1 SGHNT, CDR2 YYREEE (reference sequence). CDR3 length: 14 residues. V lost 0 bases and J 2 bases, leaving 9 bases between the germline ends. As DNA, the CDR3 is TGTGCCAGCAGCTTGGGACAGGAACCCTACGAGCAGTACTTC. Its translation: CASSLGQEPYEQYF.

V gene TRBV5-4 combines with J gene TRBJ2-7; D may be TRBD1 (5 bases). Germline V CDR1 and CDR2: SGHNT, YYREEE (reference sequence). The CDR3 covers 14 residues. Trimming took off 0 bases at V and 6 bases at J, with 13 bases between the two ends. CDR3 in DNA: TGTGCCAGCAGCTTGGTCCCCTCTCAGGGCGAGCAGTACTTC. Translated: CASSLVPSQGEQYF.

The V and J genes are TRBV2 and TRBJ1-2; TRBD1 agrees at 9 bases. From germline, CDR1 is SNHLY and CDR2 FYNNEI. This CDR3 comprises 15 residues. V was clipped by 7 bases and J by 7 bases; unmatched bases: 13. This CDR3 is CASNPDRGTDSGYTF. In DNA, the CDR3 is TGTGCCAGCAACCCGGACAGGGGAACAGATTCTGGCTACACCTTC.

This sequence joins TRBV7-9 and TRBJ1-3; no firm D call. The CDR3 spans 16 residues. The V gene's germline CDR1 is SEHNR and CDR2 FQNEAQ (reference sequence). Trimming pared 3 bases from V and 2 bases from J, leaving 14 bases between. The CDR3 region is CASSFGTDGPGNTIYF. The DNA for the CDR3 is TGTGCCAGCAGCTTTGGTACAGATGGGCCTGGAAACACCATATATTTT.

The rearrangement joins TRBV24-1 to TRBJ1-2; no firm D call. V was shortened by 3 bases and J by 3 bases, with 10 bases between the two germline ends. Germline V gene sequence: CDR1 KGHDR, CDR2 SFDVKD. This CDR3 region has 14 residues. The CDR3 loop is CATSDERLHYGYTF. The CDR3, as DNA: TGTGCCACCAGTGATGAAAGACTTCACTATGGCTACACCTTC.

This chain links TRBV5-1 with TRBJ2-2; 7 positions match TRBD1. Per the germline V gene, CDR1 is SGHRS and CDR2 is YFSETQ. CDR3 size: 16 residues. After removal of 4 bases from V and 4 bases from J, the junction contained 10 bases not matched to a gene. CDR3 DNA sequence: TGCGCCAGCAGCACTACAGGGGCCGCCTCCACCGGGGAGCTGTTTTTT. Translating it yields CASSTTGAASTGELFF. Together with reference TRBV5-1 and TRBJ2-2, the CDR3 gives the full variable domain: KAGVTQTPRYLIKTRGQQVTLSCSPISGHRSVSWYQQTPGQGLQFLFEYFSETQRNKGNFPGRFSGRQFSNSRSEMNVSTLELGDSALYLCASSTTGAASTGELFFGEGSRLTVL.

This clone was counted once. The chain has TRBV20-1 and TRBJ1-2; D is perhaps TRBD1 (6 bases). Trimming shortened V by 3 bases and J by 2 bases, and 10 bases separated the two germline ends. The CDR3 is made up of 13 amino acids. CDR1 is DFQATT, CDR2 SNEGSKA, per germline (reference sequence). This CDR3 is CSASSTGNYGYTF. DNA for the CDR3: TGCAGTGCTAGTTCGACAGGAAACTATGGCTACACCTTC.

The chain joins TRBV9 to TRBJ2-4; the D gene is possibly TRBD2 (6 bases). V lost 0 bases and J lost 1, with 17 bases in between. Germline CDR1 is SGDLS and CDR2 is YYNGEE. The CDR3 extends over 18 amino acids. The CDR3 is CASSVGFQGRGAKNIQYF. CDR3 DNA: TGTGCCAGCAGCGTAGGATTTCAGGGTCGGGGGGCCAAAAACATTCAGTACTTC.

The rearrangement links TRBV7-3 to TRBJ2-3, with 12 bases lining up with TRBD2. Germline V lookup: CDR1 SGHTA, CDR2 FQGTGA. The CDR3 is 16 amino acids. The V gene end was trimmed by 5 bases and the J gene end by 0 bases; junction bases not matched to a gene: 3. DNA of the CDR3: TGTGCCAGCAGCCCTGGGACTAGCGGGAGCACAGATACGCAGTATTTT. Translating it yields CASSPGTSGSTDTQYF.

V gene TRBV11-2 combines with J gene TRBJ2-7; 9 bases align to TRBD1. The germline CDR1 and CDR2 sequences are SGHAT and FQNNGV. This CDR3 is 14 amino acids long. J was trimmed by 4 bases and V by 5 bases; bases with no gene match: 6. The CDR3 is CASSTSGTGYEQYV. The CDR3 nucleotides read TGTGCCAGCAGCACCTCCGGGACAGGGTACGAGCAGTACGTC.

CDR3 DNA: TGTGCCAGCAGTTCCCCGGACAGAGACGGGGAGCTGTTTTTT. Amino acid sequence: CASSSPDRDGELFF. The rearrangement joins TRBV6-6 to TRBJ2-2; tentatively, D is TRBD1 (6 bases). Trimming took 4 bases from V and 7 from J, leaving 13 bases between them. Germline assignment: CDR1 MNHNY and CDR2 SVGAGI (reference sequence). This CDR3 is 14 amino acids long.

The chain is built from TRBV30 and TRBJ1-5; the D is unclear. Germline CDR1 GTSNPN, CDR2 SVGIG (reference sequence). Trimming left V 3 bases short and J 3 bases short, with 12 bases between. CDR3 size: 14 residues. This CDR3 reads CAWSLQLFNQPQHF. The CDR3 DNA reads TGTGCCTGGAGCCTACAGCTTTTCAATCAGCCCCAGCATTTT. The full variable domain, completed using reference TRBV30 and TRBJ1-5, is SQTIHQWPATLVQPVGSPLSLECTVEGTSNPNLYWYRQAAGRGLQLLFYSVGIGQISSEVPQNLSASRPQDRQFILSSKKLLLSDSGFYLCAWSLQLFNQPQHFGDGTRLSIL.